One sample yielded the 7 T cell receptor beta chains listed below, sequenced in a study of T cell repertoires in cytomegalovirus infection. TCRdb reprocessed the reads with MiXCR, giving one entry per CDR3 protein. The table includes hundreds of thousands of distinct CDR3 sequences, 30% to 40% detected once. Specimen: PBMCs. These receptors all come from a human donor in good health (CMV status not recorded). Some clones in this sample may be carry-over from other donors' samples.

This clonotype occurred a few times. CDR3 region: CASSARHPAGIGNTEAFF. CDR3 nucleotide sequence: TGTGCCAGCAGCGCCCGACACCCTGCAGGGATCGGGAACACTGAAGCTTTCTTT. This chain joins TRBV7-2 and TRBJ1-1, with D maybe TRBD1 (5 bases). V was shortened by 5 bases and J by 1 base, with 23 bases between the two germline ends. CDR3 size: 18 residues. From germline, CDR1 is SGHTA and CDR2 FQGNSA.

The CDR3 region has the DNA TGTGCCAGCAGTTGGAGACAGCGCTCGTCACATAAAAACATTCAGTACTTC. Translating it yields CASSWRQRSSHKNIQYF. The V and J genes are TRBV6-2 or TRBV6-3 and TRBJ2-4; D may be TRBD1 (5 bases). The germline V and J ends were trimmed by 4 bases and 4 bases, with 20 bases remaining between them. Germline values: CDR1 MNHEY, CDR2 SVGEGT. The CDR3 spans 17 residues.

The chain recombines TRBV7-3 with TRBJ1-1; 7 positions match TRBD1. Losses at the gene ends were 4 bases for V and 4 bases for J; bases not matched to a gene: 3. The CDR3 runs 13 residues. The germline CDR1 and CDR2 sequences are SGHTA and FQGTGA. Here the CDR3 DNA reads TGTGCCAGCAGCTCGGACAGGAGCACTGAAGCTTTCTTT. Encoded protein: CASSSDRSTEAFF.

The V call is TRBV29-1, the J call TRBJ2-6, with TRBD1 matching over 11 bases. V lost 6 bases, J lost 4 bases, and 8 bases stayed unmatched. The CDR3 loop spans 16 amino acids. The germline gives CDR1 SQVTM, CDR2 ANQGSEA. CDR3 sequence: CSVAGQGARGANVLTF. Written as DNA, the CDR3 is TGCAGCGTGGCAGGACAGGGGGCTAGAGGGGCCAACGTCCTGACTTTC.

This clonotype has ten or more counts. J is TRBJ1-6 and V is TRBV6-1; weak D call: TRBD1 (5 bases). The V and J ends lost 0 bases and 1 base respectively, with 13 bases between them. CDR1 and CDR2 (germline): MNHNS, SASEGT. CDR3 size: 18 residues. The CDR3: CASSEAFQGQSYNSPLHF. The CDR3 region has the DNA TGTGCCAGCAGTGAAGCGTTCCAGGGCCAATCCTATAATTCACCCCTCCACTTT.

V usage is TRBV5-1 and J usage is TRBJ1-6, with 9 bases fitting TRBD1. The J segment lost 7 bases and the V segment lost 1 base, leaving 3 bases of the junction unmatched. Germline V gene data show CDR1 as SGHRS and CDR2 as YFSETQ. This CDR3 is built from 15 residues. CDR3: CASSLYDRGNSPLHF. In DNA form, the CDR3 reads TGCGCCAGCAGCTTGTATGACAGGGGGAATTCACCCCTCCACTTT.

In this sample, this clonotype turned up many times. This sequence joins TRBV12-3 or TRBV12-4 and TRBJ2-1, with D perhaps matching TRBD1 or TRBD2 (6 bases each). This CDR3 comprises 13 residues. Trimming removed 5 bases at V and 9 bases at J, with 14 bases between. The chain's CDR3 is CASSLTEGGEQFF. CDR3 DNA sequence: TGTGCCAGCAGTCTGACGGAGGGGGGTGAGCAGTTCTTC.